The text below deals with one TCR beta chain. The antigen is undetermined. People who had autoimmune disease history or systemic immunosuppression were excluded. The sample is drawn from a study of OX40 agonist ivuxolimab in advanced cancers. The study, taken as a whole, reports: Dosing at 0.1 to 3.0 mg/kg was accompanied by clonal expansion of CD4+ and CD8+ blood T cells by week 6.

Using immunoSEQ multiplex PCR, the repertoire was profiled, and TCRdb retains in-frame clones only, with some absent. Among about 88,000 clones listed, about 85% were seen once. The sample was CD4+ or CD8+ T cells sorted from blood, taken in a trial of the OX40 agonist ivuxolimab. The source is an adult with an advanced solid tumor such as melanoma, head and neck, liver or kidney cancer.

The CDR3 DNA reads as TGCGCCAGCAGCCGGGACAGAGGCTACGAGCAGTACGTC. Encoded protein: CASSRDRGYEQYV. The chain couples TRBV5-1 to TRBJ2-7, with 7 bases fitting TRBD1. This CDR3 has 13 residues. J was trimmed by 3 bases and V by 4 bases; bases with no gene match: 4. Germline V gene sequence: CDR1 SGHRS, CDR2 YFSETQ.